Given below is one T cell receptor (beta chain) in context. This specimen belongs to a study of cytomegalovirus exposure and HLA in healthy donors. This PCR relied on a set of 60 Vbeta primers and 13 Jbeta primers. Measured with immunoSEQ multiplex PCR; TCRdb has only the in-frame clones, and not every one. This table has around 200,000 clones, around 77% appearing once. The CDR3 extends over 15 amino acids. Germline CDR1 and CDR2: MNHEY and SMNVEV (reference sequence). Sequenced material: PBMCs. The clonotype was recovered from a woman in her 30s in good health and CMV-seropositive. V usage is TRBV27 and J usage is TRBJ2-5; D is possibly TRBD1 (6 bases). The DNA end favors TRBJ2-7, so the J call may be wrong. CDR3 sequence reads: CASSLYVQGRVEQYF. CDR3 in DNA: TGTGCCAGCAGTTTATATGTACAGGGCAGGGTCGAGCAGTACTTC.